Many counts were recorded for the clone carrying this TCR beta chain. Stability of Graves' hyperthyroidism was defined as absent ophthalmopathy progression within 18 months. With a duration under 2 months, the hyperthyroidism was newly diagnosed in patients aged 18 to 65. The TCR beta CDR3 regions underwent amplification using RNA transcripts as the source. Initially, a first-round RT-PCR of the TCR CDR3 employed the HTBI primer set. TCRdb re-called the multiplex PCR reads with MiXCR, one entry per CDR3 protein. The table records a few hundred thousand distinct CDR3 sequences, 20% of them present only once. The data belong to a study of T cells in Graves' hyperthyroidism and ophthalmopathy. The clonotype was recovered from a young man with Graves' hyperthyroidism. Sequenced sample: blood.

The DNA for the CDR3 is TGTGCCAGCAGTTCCTCGGGACTAGCGGTTGCCTCCTACGAGCAGTACTTC. Translation gives CASSSSGLAVASYEQYF. The chain recombines TRBV12-3 or TRBV12-4 with TRBJ2-7; 11 bases are shared with TRBD2. With V trimmed by 4 bases and J by 0 bases, 8 bases remained unmatched. CDR3 length: 17 amino acids.